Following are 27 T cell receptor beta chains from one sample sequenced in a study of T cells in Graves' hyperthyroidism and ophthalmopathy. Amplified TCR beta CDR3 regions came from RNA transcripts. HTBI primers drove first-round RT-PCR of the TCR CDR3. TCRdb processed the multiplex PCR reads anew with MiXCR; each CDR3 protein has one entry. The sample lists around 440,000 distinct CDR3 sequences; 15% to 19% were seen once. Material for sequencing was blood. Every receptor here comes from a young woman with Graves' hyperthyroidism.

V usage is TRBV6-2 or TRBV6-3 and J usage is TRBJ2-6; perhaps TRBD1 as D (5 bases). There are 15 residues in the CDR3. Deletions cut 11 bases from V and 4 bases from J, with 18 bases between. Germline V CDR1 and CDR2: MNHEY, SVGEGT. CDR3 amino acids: CAASTRAGGANVLTF. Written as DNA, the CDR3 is TGTGCCGCAAGTACCAGGGCCGGCGGGGCCAACGTCCTGACTTTC.

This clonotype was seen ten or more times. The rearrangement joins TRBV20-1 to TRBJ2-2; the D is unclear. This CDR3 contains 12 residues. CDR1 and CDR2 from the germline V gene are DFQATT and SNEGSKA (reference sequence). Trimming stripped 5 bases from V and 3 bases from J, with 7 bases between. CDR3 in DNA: TGCAGTGCTGGCTACTACACCGGGGAGCTGTTTTTT. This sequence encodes CSAGYYTGELFF.

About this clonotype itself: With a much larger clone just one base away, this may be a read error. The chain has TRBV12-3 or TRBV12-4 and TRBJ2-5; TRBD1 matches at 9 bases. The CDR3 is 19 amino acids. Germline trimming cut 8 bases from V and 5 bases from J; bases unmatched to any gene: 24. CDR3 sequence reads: CASSPIKGQGRPIQETQYF. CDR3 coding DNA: TGTGCCAGCTCACCAATCAAGGGACAGGGCCGCCCTATACAGGAGACCCAGTACTTC.

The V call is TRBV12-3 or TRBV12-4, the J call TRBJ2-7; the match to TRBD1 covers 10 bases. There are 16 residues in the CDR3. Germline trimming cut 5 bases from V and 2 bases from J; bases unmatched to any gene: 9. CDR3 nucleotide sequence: TGTGCCAGCAGTCCCCCTCCGGGACAGGGGACCTACGAGCAGTACTTC. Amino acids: CASSPPPGQGTYEQYF.

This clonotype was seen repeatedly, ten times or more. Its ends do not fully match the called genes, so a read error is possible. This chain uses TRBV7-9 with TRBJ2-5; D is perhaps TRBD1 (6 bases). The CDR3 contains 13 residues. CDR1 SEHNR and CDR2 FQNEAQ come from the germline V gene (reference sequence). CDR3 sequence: CASSLDSQKTQYF. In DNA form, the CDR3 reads TGTGCCAGCAGCCTGGACAGCCAAAAGACCCAGTACTTC.

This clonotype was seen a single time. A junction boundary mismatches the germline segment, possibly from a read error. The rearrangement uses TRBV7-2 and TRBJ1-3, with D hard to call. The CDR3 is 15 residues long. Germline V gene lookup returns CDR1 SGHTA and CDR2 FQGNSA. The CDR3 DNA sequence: TGTGCCAGCAGCTTAGACGTGAGCTCTGAAAACACCATATATTTT. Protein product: CASSLDVSSENTIYF.

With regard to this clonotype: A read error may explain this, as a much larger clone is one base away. The CDR3 here is CASSPPLSGASHEQFF. The DNA for the CDR3 is TGTGCCAGCAGTCCCCCTCTTAGCGGGGCCTCTCATGAGCAGTTCTTC. The chain combines TRBV12-3 or TRBV12-4 with TRBJ2-1, with 8 bases that match TRBD2. This CDR3 comprises 16 residues. With 5 bases clipped from V and 8 bases from J, the junction kept 14 bases outside the gene matches.

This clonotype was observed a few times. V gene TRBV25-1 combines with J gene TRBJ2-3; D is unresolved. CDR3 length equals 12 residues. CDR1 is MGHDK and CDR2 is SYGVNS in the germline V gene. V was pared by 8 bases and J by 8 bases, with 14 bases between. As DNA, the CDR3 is TGTGCCAGCTGTGGCCCTCTCTCTACGCAGTATTTT. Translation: CASCGPLSTQYF.

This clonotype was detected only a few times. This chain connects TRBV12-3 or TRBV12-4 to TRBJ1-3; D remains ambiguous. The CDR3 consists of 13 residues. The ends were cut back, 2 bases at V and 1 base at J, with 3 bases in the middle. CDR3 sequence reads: CASSLRSGNTIYF. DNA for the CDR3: TGTGCCAGCAGTTTAAGGTCTGGAAACACCATATATTTT.

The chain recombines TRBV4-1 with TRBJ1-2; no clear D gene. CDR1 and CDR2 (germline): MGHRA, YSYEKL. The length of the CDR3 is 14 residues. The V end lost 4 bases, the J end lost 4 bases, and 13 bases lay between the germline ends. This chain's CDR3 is CASSLPGLIYGYTF. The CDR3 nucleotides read TGCGCCAGCAGCCTACCCGGACTGATCTATGGCTACACCTTC.

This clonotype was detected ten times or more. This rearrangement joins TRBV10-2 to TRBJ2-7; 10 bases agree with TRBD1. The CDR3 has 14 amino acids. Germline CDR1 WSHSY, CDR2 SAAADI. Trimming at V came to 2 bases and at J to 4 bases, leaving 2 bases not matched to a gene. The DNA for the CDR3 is TGCGCCAGCAGTGAGGGACAGGGGGGGTACGAGCAGTACTTC. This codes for CASSEGQGGYEQYF.

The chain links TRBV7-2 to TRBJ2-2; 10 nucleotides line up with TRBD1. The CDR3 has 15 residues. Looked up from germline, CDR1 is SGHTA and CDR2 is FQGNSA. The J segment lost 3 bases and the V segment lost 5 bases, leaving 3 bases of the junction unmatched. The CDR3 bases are TGTGCCAGCAGCCGGGACAGGGGTTACACCGGGGAGCTGTTTTTT. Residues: CASSRDRGYTGELFF.

This CDR3 reads CASSPGGGEQFF. CDR3 DNA: TGTGCCAGCTCACCCGGAGGCGGTGAGCAGTTCTTC. The chain combines TRBV18 with TRBJ2-1, with D perhaps matching TRBD2 (5 bases). CDR1 KGHSH and CDR2 LQKENI come from the germline V gene. V was pared by 3 bases and J by 9 bases, with 9 bases between. The CDR3 consists of 12 residues.

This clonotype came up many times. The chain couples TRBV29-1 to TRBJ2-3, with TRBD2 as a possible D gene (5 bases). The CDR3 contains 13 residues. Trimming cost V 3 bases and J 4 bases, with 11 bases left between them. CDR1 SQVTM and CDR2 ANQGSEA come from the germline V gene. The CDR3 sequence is CSVESTEADTQYF. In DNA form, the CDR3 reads TGCAGCGTTGAGAGTACGGAGGCAGATACGCAGTATTTT.

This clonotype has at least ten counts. The CDR3 bases are TGTGCCAGCCAACCGGGACAGGGGGCAGGGAACTATGGCTACACCTTC. This codes for CASQPGQGAGNYGYTF. V and J are TRBV18 and TRBJ1-2; 12 bases line up with TRBD1. Germline loops: CDR1 KGHSH, CDR2 LQKENI. V trimming: 8 bases; J trimming: 2 bases; junction bases outside the gene matches: 9. This CDR3 has 16 amino acids.

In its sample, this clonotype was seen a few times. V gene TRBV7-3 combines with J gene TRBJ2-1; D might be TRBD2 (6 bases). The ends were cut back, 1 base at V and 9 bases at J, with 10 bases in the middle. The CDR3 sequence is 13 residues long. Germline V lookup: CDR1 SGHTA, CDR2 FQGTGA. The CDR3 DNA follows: TGTGCCAGCAGCTTAAATGAGGGAGGTGAGCAGTTCTTC. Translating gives CASSLNEGGEQFF. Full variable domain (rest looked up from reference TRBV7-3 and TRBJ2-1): GAGVSQTPSNKVTEKGKYVELRCDPISGHTALYWYRQSLGQGPEFLIYFQGTGAADDSGLPNDRFFAVRPEGSVSTLKIQRTERGDSAVYLCASSLNEGGEQFFGPGTRLTVL.

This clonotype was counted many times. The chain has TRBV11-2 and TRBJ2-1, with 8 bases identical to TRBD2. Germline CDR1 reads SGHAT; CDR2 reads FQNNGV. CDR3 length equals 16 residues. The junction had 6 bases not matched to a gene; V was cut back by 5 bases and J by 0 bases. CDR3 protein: CASSPFSGNSYNEQFF. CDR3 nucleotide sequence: TGTGCCAGCAGCCCCTTTAGCGGGAACTCCTACAATGAGCAGTTCTTC. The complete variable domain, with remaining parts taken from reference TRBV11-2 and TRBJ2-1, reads EAGVAQSPRYKIIEKRQSVAFWCNPISGHATLYWYQQILGQGPKLLIQFQNNGVVDDSQLPKDRFSAERLKGVDSTLKIQPAKLEDSAVYLCASSPFSGNSYNEQFFGPGTRLTVL.

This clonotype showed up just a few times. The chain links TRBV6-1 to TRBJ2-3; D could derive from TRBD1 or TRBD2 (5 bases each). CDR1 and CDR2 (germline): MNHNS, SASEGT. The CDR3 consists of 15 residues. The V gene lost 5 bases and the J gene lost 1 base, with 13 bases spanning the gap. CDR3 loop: CASSPGNGGTDTQYF. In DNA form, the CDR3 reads TGTGCCAGCAGTCCAGGGAACGGGGGCACAGATACGCAGTATTTT.

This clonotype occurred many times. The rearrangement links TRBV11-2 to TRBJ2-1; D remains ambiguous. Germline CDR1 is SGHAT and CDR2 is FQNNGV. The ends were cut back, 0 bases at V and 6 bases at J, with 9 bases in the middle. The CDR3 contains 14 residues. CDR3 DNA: TGTGCCAGCAGCTTAGAGAACTCAGGCAATGAGCAGTTCTTC. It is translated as CASSLENSGNEQFF.

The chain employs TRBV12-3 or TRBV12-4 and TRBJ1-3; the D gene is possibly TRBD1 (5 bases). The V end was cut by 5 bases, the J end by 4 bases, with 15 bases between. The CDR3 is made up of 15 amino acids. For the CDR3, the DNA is TGTGCCAGCAGTCTTAATCCAGGGCTAGGAAACACCATATATTTT. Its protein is CASSLNPGLGNTIYF.

This CDR3 reads CSASGLAGRNEQFF. CDR3 DNA: TGCAGTGCCAGCGGACTAGCGGGGCGGAATGAGCAGTTCTTC. This chain uses TRBV20-1 with TRBJ2-1, with 12 bases fitting TRBD2. V shed 6 bases, J shed 7 bases, and the junction held 7 bases outside the gene matches. This CDR3 contains 14 residues. Looked up from germline, CDR1 is DFQATT and CDR2 is SNEGSKA (reference sequence).

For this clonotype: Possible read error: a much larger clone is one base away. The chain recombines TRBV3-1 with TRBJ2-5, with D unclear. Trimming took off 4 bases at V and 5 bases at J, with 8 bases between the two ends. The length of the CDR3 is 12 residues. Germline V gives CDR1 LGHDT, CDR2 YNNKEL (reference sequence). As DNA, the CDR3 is TGTGCCAGCAGCCCTTGCCGGGAGACCCAGTACTTC. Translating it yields CASSPCRETQYF.

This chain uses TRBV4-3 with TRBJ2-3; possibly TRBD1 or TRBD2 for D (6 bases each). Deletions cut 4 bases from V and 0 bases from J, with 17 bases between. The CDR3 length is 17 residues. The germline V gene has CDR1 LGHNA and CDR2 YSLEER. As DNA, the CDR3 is TGCGCCAGCAGCCCCAGAGGGGGGCCCCTTAGCACAGATACGCAGTATTTT. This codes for CASSPRGGPLSTDTQYF.

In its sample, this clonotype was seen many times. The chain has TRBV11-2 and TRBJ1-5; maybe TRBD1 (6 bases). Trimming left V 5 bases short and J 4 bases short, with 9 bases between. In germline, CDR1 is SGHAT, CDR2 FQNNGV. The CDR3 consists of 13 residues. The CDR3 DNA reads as TGTGCCAGCAGCGGGACAAAGAATCAGCCCCAGCATTTT. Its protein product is CASSGTKNQPQHF.

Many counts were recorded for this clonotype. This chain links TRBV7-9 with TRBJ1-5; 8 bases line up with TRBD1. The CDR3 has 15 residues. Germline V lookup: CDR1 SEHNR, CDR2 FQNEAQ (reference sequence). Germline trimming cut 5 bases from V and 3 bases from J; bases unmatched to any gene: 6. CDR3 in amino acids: CASSRTGMDNQPQHF. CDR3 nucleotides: TGTGCCAGCAGCCGGACAGGGATGGACAATCAGCCCCAGCATTTT.

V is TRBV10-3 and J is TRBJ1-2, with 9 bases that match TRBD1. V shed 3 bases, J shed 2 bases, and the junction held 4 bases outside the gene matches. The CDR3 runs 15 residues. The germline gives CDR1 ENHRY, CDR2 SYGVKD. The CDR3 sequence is CAISDGTGNNYGYTF. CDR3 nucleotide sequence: TGTGCCATCAGTGACGGGACAGGGAACAACTATGGCTACACCTTC.

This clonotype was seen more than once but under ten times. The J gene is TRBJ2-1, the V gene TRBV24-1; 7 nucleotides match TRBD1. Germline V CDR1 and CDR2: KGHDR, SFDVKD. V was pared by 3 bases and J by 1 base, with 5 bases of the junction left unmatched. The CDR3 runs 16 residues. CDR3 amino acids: CATSDSYRGSYNEQFF. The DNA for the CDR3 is TGTGCCACCAGTGATAGTTACAGGGGTTCCTACAATGAGCAGTTCTTC.